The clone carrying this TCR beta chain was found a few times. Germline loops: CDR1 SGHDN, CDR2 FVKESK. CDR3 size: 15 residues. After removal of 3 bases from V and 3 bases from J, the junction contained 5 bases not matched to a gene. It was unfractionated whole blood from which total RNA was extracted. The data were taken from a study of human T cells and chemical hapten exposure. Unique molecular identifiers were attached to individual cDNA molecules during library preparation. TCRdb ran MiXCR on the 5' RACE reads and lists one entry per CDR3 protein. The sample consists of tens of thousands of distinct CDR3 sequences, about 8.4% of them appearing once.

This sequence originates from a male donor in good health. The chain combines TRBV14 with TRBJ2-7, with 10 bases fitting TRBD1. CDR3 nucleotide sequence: TGTGCCAGCAGCCATCCGGGACAGGGGTTCTACGAGCAGTACTTC. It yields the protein CASSHPGQGFYEQYF. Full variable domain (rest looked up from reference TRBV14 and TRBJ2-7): EAGVTQFPSHSVIEKGQTVTLRCDPISGHDNLYWYRRVMGKEIKFLLHFVKESKQDESGMPNNRFLAERTGGTYSTLKVQPAELEDSGVYFCASSHPGQGFYEQYFGPGTRLTVT.